The 17 T cell receptor beta chains below were found in one sample sequenced in a study of spatial heterogeneity in lung cancer (dated by TCRdb to about 2019). The time point label, as the study defines it: sample taken at primary tumor resection. Paper-wide results and their limitations: A correlation was observed between the number of expanded intratumoral alpha and beta TCRs and the tumor nonsynonymous mutation count.

Antigens of these TCRs are unknown. Library preparation employed 5' RACE. Instrument used: NextSeq 500. The public sequencing data were trimmed at Q25 with fastp and processed into clonotypes with MiXCR by TCRdb, which kept only in-frame beta chains. Identical CDR3 protein sequences are pooled into one entry, listed with their most common genes and DNA. A total of thousands of distinct CDR3 sequences appear in this sample, roughly an eighth of them only once. The top ten clonotypes cover 13% to 15% of the sample. Sequences were derived from lung tumor tissue, sampled at surgery. Source of these receptors: a male donor with early-stage non-small cell lung cancer.

This clonotype was found many times. This beta chain is a stray sequence in a library constructed for alpha chains; its clone size is not meaningful. The gene calls are TRBV25-1 and TRBJ1-4; tentatively, D is TRBD1 (5 bases). The V gene lost 4 bases and the J gene lost 3 bases, with 15 bases spanning the gap. CDR3 length: 16 amino acids. Germline CDR1 is MGHDK and CDR2 is SYGVNS. The CDR3 nucleotides read TGTGCCAGCAGTGCTCTCGGGGCCCCCGCTAATGAAAAACTGTTTTTT. Its protein is CASSALGAPANEKLFF.

This clonotype was recorded many times. The library was designed around alpha chains, so this beta chain is a stray read whose abundance carries little weight. DNA of the CDR3: TGCGCCAGCAGGACTAGCGAGTACAATGAGCAGTTCTTC. Translation gives CASRTSEYNEQFF. The J gene is TRBJ2-1, the V gene TRBV5-1; 8 positions agree with TRBD2. This CDR3 contains 13 residues. From germline, CDR1 is SGHRS and CDR2 YFSETQ. J was trimmed by 4 bases and V by 5 bases; bases with no gene match: 2.

Points on this clonotype: The library was prepared for alpha chains; this beta chain is a stray read, so its frequency means little. V gene TRBV5-1 combines with J gene TRBJ2-5; D tentatively reads TRBD1 or TRBD2 (5 bases each). This CDR3 is built from 15 residues. Looked up from germline, CDR1 is SGHRS and CDR2 is YFSETQ. The V and J ends lost 4 bases and 5 bases respectively, with 18 bases between them. Written as DNA, the CDR3 is TGCGCCAGCAGCCCTGATGCTAACGAGGGGGAGACCCAGTACTTC. As protein: CASSPDANEGETQYF.

This clonotype was observed at least ten times. Since it is a stray read in a library aimed at alpha chains, this beta chain has a size that is not meaningful. This chain connects TRBV9 to TRBJ1-1, with a tentative D call TRBD1 (6 bases). With 1 base removed from V and 5 bases from J, the gap between germline ends came to 12 bases. Per the germline V gene, CDR1 is SGDLS and CDR2 is YYNGEE. CDR3 length: 14 residues. CDR3 protein: CASSVSTGRTEAFF. CDR3 nucleotide sequence: TGTGCCAGCAGCGTATCCACAGGGCGGACTGAAGCTTTCTTT.

Details on this clonotype: This beta chain is a stray sequence in a library constructed for alpha chains; its clone size is not meaningful. The chain recombines TRBV14 with TRBJ2-5; D is undetermined. The CDR3 loop spans 13 amino acids. Trimming stripped 4 bases from V and 2 bases from J, with 8 bases between. Looked up from germline, CDR1 is SGHDN and CDR2 is FVKESK. CDR3 DNA sequence: TGTGCCAGCAGCCGAGGTCTACAAGAGACCCAGTACTTC. Protein sequence: CASSRGLQETQYF.

This clonotype was detected many times. For a library built for alpha chains, this beta chain is a stray read; little rests on its size. This sequence joins TRBV5-1 and TRBJ2-3; D uncertain. CDR3 size: 11 residues. The V and J ends lost 3 bases and 6 bases respectively, with 5 bases between them. From germline, CDR1 is SGHRS and CDR2 YFSETQ. The CDR3 sequence: CASSSPDTQYF. The DNA of the CDR3 is TGCGCCAGCAGCTCCCCTGATACGCAGTATTTT.

This clonotype was seen ten or more times. Because the library targeted alpha chains, this beta chain is an off-target read whose size means little. The CDR3 bases are TGCAGTGCTAGAGCGCTCCGGGGGGCAGATGGCTACACCTTC. Amino acid sequence: CSARALRGADGYTF. The chain recombines TRBV20-1 with TRBJ1-2; TRBD1 is a possible D gene (6 bases). The ends were cut back, 1 base at V and 6 bases at J, with 15 bases in the middle. There are 14 residues in the CDR3. Germline values: CDR1 DFQATT, CDR2 SNEGSKA (reference sequence).

The table lists this clonotype with many counts. A library prepared for alpha chains yielded this beta chain as an off-target read; its size is of little meaning. The rearrangement uses TRBV11-3 and TRBJ1-2; the D gene is possibly TRBD1 (5 bases). The CDR3 is 16 residues long. CDR1 and CDR2 (germline): SGHNT, YENEEA. V gave up 5 bases and J gave up 2 bases, with 18 bases separating them. CDR3 in amino acids: CASSPLGATVNYGYTF. In DNA, the CDR3 is TGTGCCAGCAGCCCTCTGGGCGCGACAGTCAACTATGGCTACACCTTC. Filled out from reference TRBV11-3 and TRBJ1-2, the complete variable domain reads EAGVVQSPRYKIIEKKQPVAFWCNPISGHNTLYWYLQNLGQGPELLIRYENEEAVDDSQLPKDRFSAERLKGVDSTLKIQPAELGDSAVYLCASSPLGATVNYGYTFGSGTRLTVV.

This clonotype was observed many times. A library prepared for alpha chains yielded this beta chain as an off-target read; its size is of little meaning. This sequence joins TRBV20-1 and TRBJ1-1, with 10 bases fitting TRBD1. The germline V gene has CDR1 DFQATT and CDR2 SNEGSKA (reference sequence). The CDR3 consists of 16 residues. Trimming at V came to 0 bases and at J to 11 bases, leaving 15 bases not matched to a gene. The CDR3 protein is CSARDPGTGESVSAFF. The CDR3, as DNA: TGCAGTGCTAGAGATCCAGGGACAGGGGAATCGGTGTCGGCTTTCTTT.

By share of the sample, this clonotype is medium-sized. This beta chain lies outside the target of a library built for alpha chains; its clone size means little. The V gene is TRBV29-1, the J gene TRBJ1-2; D call uncertain. Per the germline V gene, CDR1 is SQVTM and CDR2 is ANQGSEA. CDR3 size: 13 residues. The germline V and J ends were trimmed by 6 bases and 4 bases, with 15 bases remaining between them. As DNA, the CDR3 is TGCAGCGTCGCTATGGTGGAAGGCTATGGCTACACCTTC. Its translation: CSVAMVEGYGYTF.

This clonotype is medium-sized. This beta chain is a stray sequence in a library constructed for alpha chains; its clone size is not meaningful. V gene TRBV4-1 combines with J gene TRBJ2-7; possibly TRBD2 for D (5 bases). Germline V CDR1 and CDR2: MGHRA, YSYEKL. CDR3 length: 14 amino acids. V gave up 1 base and J gave up 1 base, with 8 bases separating them. The CDR3: CASSQVSGSYEQYF. Here the CDR3 DNA reads TGCGCCAGCAGCCAAGTAAGCGGATCCTACGAGCAGTACTTC.

This clonotype was found many times. A library prepared for alpha chains yielded this beta chain as an off-target read; its size is of little meaning. The chain recombines TRBV19 with TRBJ1-6; 7 bases fit TRBD1. This CDR3 spans 14 amino acids. CDR1 is LNHDA and CDR2 is SQIVND in the germline V gene (reference sequence). J gave up 4 bases and V 5 bases, and 2 bases lay outside the gene matches. CDR3 sequence (DNA): TGTGCCAGTAGTCCGGGACAGTATAATTCACCCCTCCACTTT. Its translation is CASSPGQYNSPLHF. The full variable domain, in which reference TRBV19 and TRBJ1-6 provide the parts outside the CDR3, is DGGITQSPKYLFRKEGQNVTLSCEQNLNHDAMYWYRQDPGQGLRLIYYSQIVNDFQKGDIAEGYSVSREKKESFPLTVTSAQKNPTAFYLCASSPGQYNSPLHFGNGTRLTVT.

This clonotype was observed many times. This beta chain is a stray sequence in a library constructed for alpha chains; its clone size is not meaningful. V gene TRBV9 combines with J gene TRBJ2-5; perhaps D is TRBD1 or TRBD2 (5 bases each). The length of the CDR3 is 14 residues. The germline CDR1 and CDR2 sequences are SGDLS and YYNGEE. Trimming shortened V by 0 bases and J by 5 bases, and 11 bases separated the two germline ends. CDR3 in DNA: TGTGCCAGCAGCGTAGGAGGGGTTGGGGAGACCCAGTACTTC. Its translation is CASSVGGVGETQYF.

This clonotype showed up many times. This beta chain appears as a stray read in a library generated for alpha chains; its size is not informative. The V call is TRBV7-3, the J call TRBJ1-3; 9 nucleotides line up with TRBD1. Germline V gene data show CDR1 as SGHTA and CDR2 as FQGTGA. This CDR3 contains 15 residues. Losses at the gene ends were 5 bases for V and 3 bases for J; bases not matched to a gene: 5. The CDR3 DNA reads as TGTGCCAGCAGCCCGACAGGGGGTTATGGAAACACCATATATTTT. Translating gives CASSPTGGYGNTIYF.

Ten or more counts support this clonotype. Since the library was made to target alpha chains, this beta chain is a stray read and its abundance is not meaningful. This chain uses TRBV12-3 or TRBV12-4 with TRBJ1-1; no firm D call. The CDR3 covers 11 residues. V was shortened by 4 bases and J by 4 bases, with 4 bases between the two germline ends. CDR3 residues: CASSWGTEAFF. In DNA form, the CDR3 reads TGTGCCAGCAGTTGGGGCACTGAAGCTTTCTTT.

This clonotype showed up many times. Since it is a stray read in a library aimed at alpha chains, this beta chain has a size that is not meaningful. The gene calls are TRBV6-1 and TRBJ2-3; D is ambiguous. CDR3 length equals 14 residues. Germline CDR1 reads MNHNS; CDR2 reads SASEGT. V dropped 5 bases and J dropped 0 bases, with 9 bases sitting between them. As DNA, the CDR3 is TGTGCCAGCAGTTCCCGGACCAGCACAGATACGCAGTATTTT. Translation: CASSSRTSTDTQYF.

This clonotype was detected many times. The library was built for alpha chains, so this beta chain is an off-target read and its size means little. V usage is TRBV6-1 and J usage is TRBJ1-2, with TRBD1 matching over 9 bases. The germline CDR1 and CDR2 sequences are MNHNS and SASEGT. The CDR3 covers 14 residues. The V gene end was trimmed by 4 bases and the J gene end by 9 bases; junction bases not matched to a gene: 9. CDR3 sequence (DNA): TGTGCCAGCAGTGTTCTGGACAGGGGAGGGAGCTACACCTTC. Protein sequence: CASSVLDRGGSYTF.